Below are 24 T cell receptor beta chains sequenced from a single sample in a study of identical twins. TCRdb reprocessed the 5' RACE reads with MiXCR, giving one entry per CDR3 protein. This sample carries some 500,000 distinct CDR3 sequences, roughly 21% of them seen once, and the ten largest clones take approximately 0.95%. This sample was shared with a second study, whose subject was T cells expressing NK-cell markers.

Material for sequencing was CD4+ T cells sorted from blood. These receptor sequences come from a woman under 30 in good health.

The chain recombines TRBV12-3 or TRBV12-4 with TRBJ2-1; the D call may be TRBD1 or TRBD2 (5 bases each). This CDR3 region has 14 residues. Trimming removed 5 bases from V and 7 bases from J, with 15 bases in between. CDR3 nucleotides: TGTGCCAGCAGTCAAACCGGGACGAGAAATGAGCAGTTCTTC. Translated: CASSQTGTRNEQFF.

The chain is built from TRBV9 and TRBJ2-1, with 10 positions matching TRBD1. Germline CDR1 is SGDLS and CDR2 is YYNGEE. The length of the CDR3 is 15 residues. Losses at the gene ends were 6 bases for V and 6 bases for J; bases not matched to a gene: 9. The DNA of the CDR3 is TGTGCCAGCAACCCGACAGGGGGCGCTATCAATGAGCAGTTCTTC. Amino acids: CASNPTGGAINEQFF.

CDR3: CASSLIGGSGYTF. The CDR3 bases are TGTGCCAGCAGTTTAATTGGGGGGTCTGGCTACACCTTC. The chain combines TRBV12-3 or TRBV12-4 with TRBJ1-2; D might be TRBD1 (5 bases). V was trimmed by 2 bases and J by 7 bases, leaving 11 bases between them. The CDR3 extends over 13 amino acids.

This clonotype was observed at least ten times. The J gene is TRBJ2-3, the V gene TRBV7-2; weak D call: TRBD2 (6 bases). CDR3 size: 14 residues. The V gene's germline CDR1 is SGHTA and CDR2 FQGNSA. Trimming cost V 5 bases and J 3 bases, with 12 bases left between them. The CDR3 DNA reads TGTGCCAGCAGCCCGGGGGACCGGACAGATACGCAGTATTTT. It codes for CASSPGDRTDTQYF.

This chain joins TRBV20-1 and TRBJ2-3, with TRBD1 matching over 9 bases. The CDR3 length is 15 residues. With V trimmed by 0 bases and J by 4 bases, 5 bases remained unmatched. The germline CDR1 and CDR2 sequences are DFQATT and SNEGSKA (reference sequence). The CDR3: CSARETGTGSDTQYF. As DNA, the CDR3 is TGCAGTGCTAGAGAAACCGGGACAGGGTCAGATACGCAGTATTTT.

V gene TRBV30 combines with J gene TRBJ1-3; unclear D gene. Germline values: CDR1 GTSNPN, CDR2 SVGIG (reference sequence). V gave up 1 base and J gave up 4 bases, with 8 bases separating them. CDR3 length: 13 residues. CDR3 in amino acids: CAWSGPVGNTIYF. CDR3 sequence (DNA): TGTGCCTGGAGTGGACCAGTGGGAAACACCATATATTTT.

The V and J genes are TRBV5-1 and TRBJ2-6; perhaps TRBD1 as D (5 bases). The CDR3 spans 16 residues. The germline V gene encodes CDR1 SGHRS and CDR2 YFSETQ. V dropped 1 base and J dropped 4 bases, with 12 bases sitting between them. The CDR3 DNA follows: TGCGCCAGCAGCTTGAGTCAGGGTACAGGGGCCAACGTCCTGACTTTC. Protein: CASSLSQGTGANVLTF.

The chain joins TRBV9 to TRBJ2-3, with 9 nucleotides matching TRBD1. Germline CDR1 is SGDLS and CDR2 is YYNGEE. V shed 1 base, J shed 3 bases, and the junction held 3 bases outside the gene matches. The CDR3 is made up of 15 amino acids. CDR3 DNA: TGTGCCAGCAGCGTAAGGACAGGGGCAACAGATACGCAGTATTTT. Translating it yields CASSVRTGATDTQYF.

This clonotype showed up just a few times. The chain is built from TRBV10-3 and TRBJ1-4; D is undetermined. Germline CDR1 reads ENHRY; CDR2 reads SYGVKD. The CDR3 has 11 residues. Trimming removed 4 bases at V and 8 bases at J, with 5 bases between. Here the CDR3 DNA reads TGTGCCATCAGTGTCGGGGAAAAACTGTTTTTT. Translated, it gives CAISVGEKLFF.

The chain combines TRBV20-1 with TRBJ2-3, with 11 bases lining up with TRBD2. Germline CDR1 reads DFQATT; CDR2 reads SNEGSKA (reference sequence). The CDR3 sequence is 16 residues long. V lost 0 bases to trimming and J lost 4 bases; unmatched junction nucleotides: 6. Here the CDR3 reads CSARDRRLAGSDTQYF. CDR3 DNA sequence: TGCAGTGCTAGAGATCGTCGACTAGCGGGATCAGATACGCAGTATTTT.

V is TRBV2 and J is TRBJ2-1, with TRBD2 identical over 11 bases. From germline, CDR1 is SNHLY and CDR2 FYNNEI. Losses at the gene ends were 7 bases for V and 10 bases for J; bases not matched to a gene: 12. The CDR3 has 15 residues. The CDR3 reads CASKAGSGGAREQFF. CDR3 nucleotide sequence: TGTGCCAGCAAGGCAGGTAGCGGGGGGGCGAGGGAGCAGTTCTTC.

CDR3 nucleotide sequence: TGTGCCAGCAGTTACTCGGGGAGGGGGAACACCGGGGAGCTGTTTTTT. It is translated as CASSYSGRGNTGELFF. The V call is TRBV6-5, the J call TRBJ2-2; 7 bases map to TRBD2. CDR3 size: 16 residues. CDR1 and CDR2 from the germline V gene are MNHEY and SVGAGI. Trimming cost V 0 bases and J 1 base; bases outside gene matches: 2.

The chain employs TRBV29-1 and TRBJ1-1; D possibly corresponds to TRBD1 (5 bases). The CDR3 has 13 amino acids. V was trimmed by 0 bases and J by 1 base, leaving 6 bases between them. Germline-derived CDR1 and CDR2 are SQVTM and ANQGSEA. The chain's CDR3 is CSVEDQGNTEAFF. The CDR3 region has the DNA TGCAGCGTTGAAGATCAGGGGAACACTGAAGCTTTCTTT.

The rearrangement uses TRBV7-8 and TRBJ2-1; tentative D call: TRBD2 (6 bases). Germline CDR1 SGHVS, CDR2 FQNEAQ. V was clipped by 1 base and J by 1 base, with 17 bases between them. The CDR3 extends over 18 amino acids. This chain's CDR3 is CASSLGQGGLPSYNEQFF. CDR3 DNA sequence: TGTGCCAGCAGCTTAGGTCAGGGAGGTTTACCGTCCTACAATGAGCAGTTCTTC.

This clonotype was found a few times. This sequence joins TRBV20-1 and TRBJ2-3; 11 nucleotides agree with TRBD2. Germline CDR1 reads DFQATT; CDR2 reads SNEGSKA (reference sequence). The CDR3 is 14 residues long. The V and J ends lost 5 bases and 6 bases, in that order; junction bases with no gene match: 7. The CDR3 reads CSALLAGEWDTQYF. The CDR3 coding sequence is TGCAGTGCTCTACTAGCGGGGGAGTGGGATACGCAGTATTTT.

This clonotype was counted ten times or more. J is TRBJ1-1 and V is TRBV20-1, with TRBD1 matching 9 bases. Per germline, CDR1 DFQATT and CDR2 SNEGSKA (reference sequence). With 2 bases clipped from V and 3 bases from J, the junction kept 13 bases outside the gene matches. The CDR3 extends over 17 amino acids. The CDR3 sequence: CSARPSGQGGRDTEAFF. Written as DNA, the CDR3 is TGCAGTGCTAGACCTTCGGGACAGGGAGGTCGGGACACTGAAGCTTTCTTT.

V usage is TRBV27 and J usage is TRBJ2-1; D may correspond to TRBD1 or TRBD2 (6 bases each). Germline V gene lookup returns CDR1 MNHEY and CDR2 SMNVEV (reference sequence). Trimming took 6 bases from V and 10 from J, leaving 13 bases between them. The CDR3 is 12 residues long. The CDR3: CASRPRGEEQFF. In nucleotides, the CDR3 is TGTGCCAGCAGACCGAGGGGGGAAGAGCAGTTCTTC.

The table lists this clonotype with many counts. V gene TRBV7-2 combines with J gene TRBJ1-1, with 7 bases matching TRBD1. Germline V gives CDR1 SGHTA, CDR2 FQGNSA. J was trimmed by 4 bases and V by 6 bases; bases with no gene match: 5. The CDR3 has 13 residues. The CDR3 DNA reads TGTGCCAGCAGTCGACAGGGCCCCACTGAAGCTTTCTTT. This gives the protein CASSRQGPTEAFF.

The V gene is TRBV7-9, the J gene TRBJ2-2; D might be TRBD2 (5 bases). Germline V gene data show CDR1 as SEHNR and CDR2 as FQNEAQ (reference sequence). V lost 5 bases to trimming and J lost 5 bases, with 18 bases between them. The CDR3 totals 16 residues. The CDR3 protein is CASSSGINGGTGELFF. CDR3 in DNA: TGTGCCAGCAGCAGCGGAATCAATGGTGGGACCGGGGAGCTGTTTTTT.

This clonotype came up many times. The genes are TRBV3-1 and TRBJ2-1, with 8 bases fitting TRBD2. V was clipped by 0 bases and J by 9 bases; unmatched bases: 10. Per germline, CDR1 LGHDT and CDR2 YNNKEL (reference sequence). This CDR3 comprises 16 residues. CDR3 amino acids: CASSQDLRAGVSEQFF. Here the CDR3 DNA reads TGTGCCAGCAGCCAAGATCTAAGAGCGGGAGTCAGTGAGCAGTTCTTC.

The chain is built from TRBV5-1 and TRBJ2-7; D may correspond to TRBD1 or TRBD2 (5 bases each). V was shortened by 1 base and J by 4 bases, with 12 bases between the two germline ends. The germline V gene has CDR1 SGHRS and CDR2 YFSETQ. The CDR3 loop spans 14 amino acids. In nucleotides, the CDR3 is TGCGCCAGCAGCTTGCGACGGGACGATTACGAGCAGTACTTC. This encodes CASSLRRDDYEQYF.

The chain combines TRBV9 with TRBJ2-7; possible D gene TRBD1, 5 bases. Trimming stripped 0 bases from V and 4 bases from J, with 17 bases between. CDR3 length: 16 residues. Germline V gene sequence: CDR1 SGDLS, CDR2 YYNGEE. The CDR3 spells CASSVAGMGQLYEQYF. The CDR3 DNA reads as TGTGCCAGCAGCGTAGCTGGGATGGGGCAGCTTTACGAGCAGTACTTC.

V and J are TRBV15 and TRBJ2-5; the match to TRBD1 covers 10 bases. Germline V gene sequence: CDR1 LNHNV, CDR2 YYDKDF (reference sequence). Losses at the gene ends were 8 bases for V and 5 bases for J; bases not matched to a gene: 8. CDR3 length: 14 amino acids. CDR3 loop: CATRTRTGGETQYF. The CDR3 DNA is TGTGCCACCCGTACGCGGACAGGGGGGGAGACCCAGTACTTC. Drawing the rest from reference TRBV15 and TRBJ2-5, the complete variable domain is DAMVIQNPRYQVTQFGKPVTLSCSQTLNHNVMYWYQQKSSQAPKLLFHYYDKDFNNEADTPDNFQSRRPNTSFCFLDIRSPGLGDTAMYLCATRTRTGGETQYFGPGTRLLVL.

The rearrangement uses TRBV4-2 and TRBJ2-3; D could derive from TRBD1 or TRBD2 (5 bases each). V lost 1 base and J lost 2, with 13 bases in between. The CDR3 spans 16 residues. CDR1 is LGHNA and CDR2 is YNFKEQ in the germline V gene. This CDR3 is CASSQVPGTNTDTQYF. In nucleotides, the CDR3 is TGTGCCAGCAGCCAAGTCCCCGGGACCAACACAGATACGCAGTATTTT.